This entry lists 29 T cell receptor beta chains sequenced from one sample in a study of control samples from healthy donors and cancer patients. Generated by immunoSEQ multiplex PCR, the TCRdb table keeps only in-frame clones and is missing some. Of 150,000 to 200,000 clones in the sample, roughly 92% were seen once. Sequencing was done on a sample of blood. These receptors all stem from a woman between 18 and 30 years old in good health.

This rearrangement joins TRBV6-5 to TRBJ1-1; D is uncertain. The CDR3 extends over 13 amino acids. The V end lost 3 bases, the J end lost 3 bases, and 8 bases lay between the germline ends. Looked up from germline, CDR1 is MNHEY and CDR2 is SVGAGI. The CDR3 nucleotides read TGTGCCAGCAGTTATGGGGTGCACACTGAAGCTTTCTTT. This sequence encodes CASSYGVHTEAFF.

The CDR3, as DNA: TGTGCCAGCTCCCCCCAGCCAAATTCACCCCTCCACTTT. It codes for CASSPQPNSPLHF. This chain joins TRBV18 and TRBJ1-6; no clear D. CDR1 and CDR2 (germline): KGHSH, LQKENI. The CDR3 sequence is 13 residues long. Between the trimmed V and J ends, which lost 6 bases and 7 bases, there was a span of 10 bases.

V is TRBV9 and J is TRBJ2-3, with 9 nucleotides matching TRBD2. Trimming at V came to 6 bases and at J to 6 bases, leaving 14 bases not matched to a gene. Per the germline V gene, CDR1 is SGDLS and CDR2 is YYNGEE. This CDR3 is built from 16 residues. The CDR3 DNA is TGTGCCAGCACCACGGGGGGCGGGAGGGCCGGTGATACGCAGTATTTT. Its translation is CASTTGGGRAGDTQYF.

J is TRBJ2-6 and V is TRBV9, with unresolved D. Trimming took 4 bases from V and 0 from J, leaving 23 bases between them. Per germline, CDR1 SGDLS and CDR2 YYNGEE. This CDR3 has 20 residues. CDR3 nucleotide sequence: TGTGCCAGCAGCTCCTACACCCCCAGAGATCCCAACTCTGGGGCCAACGTCCTGACTTTC. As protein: CASSSYTPRDPNSGANVLTF.

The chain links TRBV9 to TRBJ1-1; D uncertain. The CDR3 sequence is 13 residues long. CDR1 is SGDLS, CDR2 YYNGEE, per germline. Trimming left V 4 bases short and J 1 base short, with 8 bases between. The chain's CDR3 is CASSFNRNTEAFF. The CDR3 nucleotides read TGTGCCAGCAGCTTTAATAGGAACACTGAAGCTTTCTTT.

The CDR3: CASSPTPSTDTQYF. DNA of the CDR3: TGTGCCAGCAGTCCCACACCTAGCACAGATACGCAGTATTTT. V gene TRBV28 combines with J gene TRBJ2-3; D gene unclear. The CDR3 is 14 amino acids. From germline, CDR1 is MDHEN and CDR2 SYDVKM. V shed 5 bases and J shed 0 bases, with 9 bases lying between them.

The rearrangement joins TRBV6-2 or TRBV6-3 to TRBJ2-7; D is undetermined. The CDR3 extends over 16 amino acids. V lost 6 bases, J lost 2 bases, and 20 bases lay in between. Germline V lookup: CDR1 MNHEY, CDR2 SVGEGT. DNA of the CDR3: TGTGCCAGCAGCCAAGGACCCGACGGGCTTGCCTACGAGCAGTACTTC. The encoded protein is CASSQGPDGLAYEQYF.

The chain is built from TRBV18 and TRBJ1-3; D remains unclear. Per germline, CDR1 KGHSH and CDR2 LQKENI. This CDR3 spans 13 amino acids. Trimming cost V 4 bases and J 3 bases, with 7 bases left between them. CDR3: CASSQGVGNTIYF. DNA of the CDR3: TGTGCCAGCTCACAGGGCGTTGGAAACACCATATATTTT.

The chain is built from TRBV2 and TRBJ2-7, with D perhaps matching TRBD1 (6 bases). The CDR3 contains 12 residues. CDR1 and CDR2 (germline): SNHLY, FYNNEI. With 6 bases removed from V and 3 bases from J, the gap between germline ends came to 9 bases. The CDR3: CASRDSLYEQYF. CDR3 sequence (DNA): TGTGCCAGCAGGGACAGCCTCTACGAGCAGTACTTC.

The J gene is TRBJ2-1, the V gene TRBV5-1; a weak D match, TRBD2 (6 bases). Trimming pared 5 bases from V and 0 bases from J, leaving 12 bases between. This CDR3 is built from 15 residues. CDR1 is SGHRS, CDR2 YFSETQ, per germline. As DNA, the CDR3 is TGCGCCAGCAGAACACGGGGGAGCTCCTACAATGAGCAGTTCTTC. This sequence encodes CASRTRGSSYNEQFF.

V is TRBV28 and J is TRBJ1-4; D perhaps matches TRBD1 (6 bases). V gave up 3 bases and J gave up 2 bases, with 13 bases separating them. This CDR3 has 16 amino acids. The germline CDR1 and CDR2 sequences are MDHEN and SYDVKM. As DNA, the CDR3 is TGTGCCAGCAGTTTTTTCGGGGGCCGGACTAATGAAAAACTGTTTTTT. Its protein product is CASSFFGGRTNEKLFF.

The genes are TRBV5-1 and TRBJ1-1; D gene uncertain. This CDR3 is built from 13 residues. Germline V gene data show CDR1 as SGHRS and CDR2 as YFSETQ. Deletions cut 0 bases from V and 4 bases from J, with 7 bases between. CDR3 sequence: CASSLVGSTEAFF. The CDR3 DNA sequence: TGCGCCAGCAGCTTGGTGGGTAGCACTGAAGCTTTCTTT.

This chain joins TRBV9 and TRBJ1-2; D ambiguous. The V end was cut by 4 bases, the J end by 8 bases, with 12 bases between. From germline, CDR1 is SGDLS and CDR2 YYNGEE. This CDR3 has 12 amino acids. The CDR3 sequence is CASSPLPGGYTF. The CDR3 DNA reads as TGTGCCAGCAGCCCCTTACCCGGCGGCTACACCTTC.

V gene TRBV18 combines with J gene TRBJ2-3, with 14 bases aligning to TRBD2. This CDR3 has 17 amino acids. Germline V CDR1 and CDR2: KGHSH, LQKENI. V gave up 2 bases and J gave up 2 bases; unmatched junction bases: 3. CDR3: CASSPGTSGGFTDTQYF. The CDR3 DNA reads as TGTGCCAGCTCACCAGGGACTAGCGGGGGATTCACAGATACGCAGTATTTT.

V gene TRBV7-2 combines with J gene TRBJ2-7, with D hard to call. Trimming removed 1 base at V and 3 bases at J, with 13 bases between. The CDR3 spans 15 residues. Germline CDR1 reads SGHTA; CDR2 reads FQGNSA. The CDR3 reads CASSLVGGRNYEQYF. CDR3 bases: TGTGCCAGCAGCTTAGTCGGTGGCAGAAACTACGAGCAGTACTTC.

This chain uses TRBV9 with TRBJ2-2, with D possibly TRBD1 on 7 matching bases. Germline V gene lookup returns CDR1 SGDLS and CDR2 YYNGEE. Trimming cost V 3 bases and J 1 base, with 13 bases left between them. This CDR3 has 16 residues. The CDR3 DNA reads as TGTGCCAGCAGCGCCAGACAGGGAGGGAACACCGGGGAGCTGTTTTTT. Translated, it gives CASSARQGGNTGELFF.

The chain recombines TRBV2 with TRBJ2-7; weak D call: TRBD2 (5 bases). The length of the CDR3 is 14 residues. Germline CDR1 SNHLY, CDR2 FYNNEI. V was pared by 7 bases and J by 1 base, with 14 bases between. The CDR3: CASTEERGSYEQYF. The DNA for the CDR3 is TGTGCCAGCACGGAAGAACGGGGTTCCTACGAGCAGTACTTC. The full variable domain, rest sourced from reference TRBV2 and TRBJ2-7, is EPEVTQTPSHQVTQMGQEVILRCVPISNHLYFYWYRQILGQKVEFLVSFYNNEISEKSEIFDDQFSVERPDGSNFTLKIRSTKLEDSAMYFCASTEERGSYEQYFGPGTRLTVT.

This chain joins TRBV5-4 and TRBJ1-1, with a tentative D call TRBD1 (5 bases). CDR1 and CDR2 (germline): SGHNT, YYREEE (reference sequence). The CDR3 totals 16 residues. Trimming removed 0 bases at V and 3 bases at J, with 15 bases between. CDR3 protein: CASSLAVGVGDTEAFF. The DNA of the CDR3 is TGTGCCAGCAGCTTGGCCGTGGGGGTCGGAGACACTGAAGCTTTCTTT. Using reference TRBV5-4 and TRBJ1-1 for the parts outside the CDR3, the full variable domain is ETGVTQSPTHLIKTRGQQVTLRCSSQSGHNTVSWYQQALGQGPQFIFQYYREEENGRGNFPPRFSGLQFPNYSSELNVNALELDDSALYLCASSLAVGVGDTEAFFGQGTRLTVV.

CDR3 nucleotides: TGCGCCAGCAGCCGGGGGGCCGGATACTCTGGAAACACCATATATTTT. It is translated as CASSRGAGYSGNTIYF. The chain joins TRBV4-1 to TRBJ1-3; D possibly corresponds to TRBD1 (6 bases). This CDR3 spans 16 amino acids. Germline CDR1 is MGHRA and CDR2 is YSYEKL. V lost 4 bases to trimming and J lost 0 bases, with 13 bases between them.

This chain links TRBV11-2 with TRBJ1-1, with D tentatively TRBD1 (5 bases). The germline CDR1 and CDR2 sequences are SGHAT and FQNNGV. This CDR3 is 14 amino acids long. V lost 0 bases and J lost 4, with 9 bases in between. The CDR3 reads CASSLEGTATEAFF. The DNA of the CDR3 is TGTGCCAGCAGCTTAGAAGGGACGGCCACTGAAGCTTTCTTT.

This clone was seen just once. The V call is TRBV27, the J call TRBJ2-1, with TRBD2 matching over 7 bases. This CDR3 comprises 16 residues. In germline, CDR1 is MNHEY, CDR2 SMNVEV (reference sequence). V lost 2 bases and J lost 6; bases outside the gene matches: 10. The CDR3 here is CASSLREGMEANEQFF. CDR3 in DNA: TGTGCCAGCAGTTTAAGGGAGGGAATGGAAGCCAATGAGCAGTTCTTC.

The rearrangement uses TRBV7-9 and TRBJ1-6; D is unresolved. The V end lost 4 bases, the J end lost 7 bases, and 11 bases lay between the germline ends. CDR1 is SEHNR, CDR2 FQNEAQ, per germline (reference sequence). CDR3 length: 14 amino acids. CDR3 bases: TGTGCCAGCAGCTGGGCGAACCAAAATTCACCCCTCCACTTT. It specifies CASSWANQNSPLHF. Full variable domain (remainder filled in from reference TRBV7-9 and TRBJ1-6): DTGVSQNPRHKITKRGQNVTFRCDPISEHNRLYWYRQTLGQGPEFLTYFQNEAQLEKSRLLSDRFSAERPKGSFSTLEIQRTEQGDSAMYLCASSWANQNSPLHFGNGTRLTVT.

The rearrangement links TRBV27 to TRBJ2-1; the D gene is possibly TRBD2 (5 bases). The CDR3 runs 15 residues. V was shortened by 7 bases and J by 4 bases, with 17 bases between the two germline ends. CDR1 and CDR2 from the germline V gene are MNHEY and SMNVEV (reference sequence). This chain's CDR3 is CASNVRRSGYNEQFF. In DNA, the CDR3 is TGTGCCAGCAATGTTCGGCGGAGCGGATACAATGAGCAGTTCTTC.

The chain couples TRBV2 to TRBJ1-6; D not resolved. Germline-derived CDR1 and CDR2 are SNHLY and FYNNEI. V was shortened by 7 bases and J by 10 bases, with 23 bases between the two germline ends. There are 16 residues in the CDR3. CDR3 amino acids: CASTRTAGVGNSPLHF. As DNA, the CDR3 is TGTGCCAGCACCAGAACAGCTGGGGTGGGTAACTCACCCCTCCACTTT. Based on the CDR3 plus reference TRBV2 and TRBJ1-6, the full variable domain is EPEVTQTPSHQVTQMGQEVILRCVPISNHLYFYWYRQILGQKVEFLVSFYNNEISEKSEIFDDQFSVERPDGSNFTLKIRSTKLEDSAMYFCASTRTAGVGNSPLHFGNGTRLTVT.

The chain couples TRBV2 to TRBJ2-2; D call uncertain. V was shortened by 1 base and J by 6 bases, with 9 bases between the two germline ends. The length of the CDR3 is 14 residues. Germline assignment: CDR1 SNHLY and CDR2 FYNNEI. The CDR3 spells CASSEDGQPGELFF. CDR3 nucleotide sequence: TGTGCCAGCAGTGAAGACGGGCAGCCCGGGGAGCTGTTTTTT.

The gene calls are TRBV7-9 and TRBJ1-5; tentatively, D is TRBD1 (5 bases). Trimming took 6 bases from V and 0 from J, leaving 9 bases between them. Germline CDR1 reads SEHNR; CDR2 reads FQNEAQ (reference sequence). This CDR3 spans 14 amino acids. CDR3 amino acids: CASSPDSSNQPQHF. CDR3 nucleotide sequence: TGTGCCAGCAGTCCCGACAGTAGCAATCAGCCCCAGCATTTT.

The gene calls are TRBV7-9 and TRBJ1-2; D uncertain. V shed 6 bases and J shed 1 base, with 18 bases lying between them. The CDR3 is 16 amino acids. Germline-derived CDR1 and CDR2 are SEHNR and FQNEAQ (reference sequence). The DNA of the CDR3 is TGTGCCAGCAGTATCCAATACTTGGAGGGTAACTATGGCTACACCTTC. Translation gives CASSIQYLEGNYGYTF.

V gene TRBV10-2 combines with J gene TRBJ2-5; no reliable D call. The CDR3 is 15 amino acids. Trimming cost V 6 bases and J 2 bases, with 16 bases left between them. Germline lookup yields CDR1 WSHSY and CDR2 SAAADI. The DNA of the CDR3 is TGCGCCAGCAGATCTCTACGGACCAAGCAAGAGACCCAGTACTTC. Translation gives CASRSLRTKQETQYF.

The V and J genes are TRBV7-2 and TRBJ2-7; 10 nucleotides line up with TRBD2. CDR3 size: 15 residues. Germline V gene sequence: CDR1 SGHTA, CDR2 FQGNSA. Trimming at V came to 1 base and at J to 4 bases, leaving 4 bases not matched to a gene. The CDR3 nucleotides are TGTGCCAGCAGCTTAGGGCTAGCGGGAGTATACGAGCAGTACTTC. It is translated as CASSLGLAGVYEQYF.